The rows below give T cell receptor beta chains drawn from one sample of a study of blood T cell repertoires in COVID-19. The method was immunoSEQ multiplex PCR; TCRdb's version includes in-frame clones alone and lacks a portion of them. The repertoire holds 150,000 or so clones, with around 84% as singletons. The sequenced material came from PBMCs or T cells enriched from blood (not recorded which). All receptors derive from a woman between 50 and 59 years old who had been exposed to COVID-19. The CDR3 runs from the conserved cysteine through the conserved F or W.

v_call	j_call	cdr3_aa
TRBV7-8	TRBJ2-7	CASSSRDSALEQYF
TRBV11-2	TRBJ1-6	CASSSTPRQGSSSPLHF
TRBV3-1/TRBV3-2	TRBJ1-3	CASSQVAGPGNTIYF
TRBV19	TRBJ1-3	CASTSRRDTIYF
TRBV9	TRBJ1-1	CASSASSQSLNTEAFF
TRBV7-9	TRBJ1-5	CASSFGTGSNQPQHF
TRBV9	TRBJ2-1	CASSVAAGGNNEQFF
TRBV4-3	TRBJ2-5	CASSRGQGVQETQYF
TRBV15	TRBJ2-1	CATSRDRASGGDNEQFF
TRBV5-4	TRBJ2-3	CASSPRGSADTQYF
TRBV7-3	TRBJ1-5	CASSLYGGGPQHF
TRBV6-5	TRBJ1-3	CASSREARSGNTIYF
TRBV29-1	TRBJ1-2	CSVEDETGLNYGYTF
TRBV4-2	TRBJ1-2	CASSQGGQGIKGGGYTF
TRBV7-2	TRBJ2-7	CASSVTSGGILYEQYF
TRBV6-2/TRBV6-3	TRBJ2-2	CASSVPSPPGELFF
TRBV9	TRBJ2-3	CASSVSPVGGRLGGDTQYF
TRBV19	TRBJ1-5	CASSTSGTENQPQHF
TRBV5-4	TRBJ2-5	CASSLAPPETQYF
TRBV4-1	TRBJ2-1	CASSQGTSAHEQFF
TRBV18	TRBJ2-3	CASFGLAGGPIASTDTQYF
TRBV19	TRBJ1-1	CASSGRSQYTEAFF